The 10 T cell receptor beta chains below were found in one sample sequenced in a study of shared clonotypes between healthy human individuals. The data were produced by immunoSEQ multiplex PCR, yet TCRdb's version contains in-frame clones alone and is incomplete. This table has 760,000 or so clones, around 96% appearing once. CD45RO-negative CD8 cells positively selected for CCR7 made up the naive population, which excluded terminally differentiated effector memory CD45RA+ cells. Source material: naive CD8+ T cells sorted from blood. The receptors shown here come from a man in his thirties or forties in good health.

The CDR3 DNA follows: TGTGCCAGCAGCTTTTTGCCGGGACAGGGGGAAAAACTGTTTTTT. Translation gives CASSFLPGQGEKLFF. The chain links TRBV7-9 to TRBJ1-4; TRBD1 agrees at 10 bases. CDR3 length: 15 amino acids. Germline assignment: CDR1 SEHNR and CDR2 FQNEAQ (reference sequence). J gave up 8 bases and V 3 bases, and 6 bases lay outside the gene matches.

The J gene is TRBJ1-3, the V gene TRBV2; no clear D. Per germline, CDR1 SNHLY and CDR2 FYNNEI. Trimming cost V 3 bases and J 0 bases, with 9 bases left between them. This CDR3 contains 15 residues. The CDR3 DNA reads TGTGCCAGCAGTGACTTGCAGAGCTCTGGAAACACCATATATTTT. It specifies CASSDLQSSGNTIYF.

The rearrangement links TRBV28 to TRBJ2-6; unclear D gene. Trimming pared 6 bases from V and 4 bases from J, leaving 10 bases between. CDR1 and CDR2 from the germline V gene are MDHEN and SYDVKM. The CDR3 extends over 14 amino acids. This chain's CDR3 is CASSAQAGANVLTF. The CDR3 DNA reads TGTGCCAGCAGCGCGCAGGCAGGGGCCAACGTCCTGACTTTC.

The genes are TRBV7-9 and TRBJ2-3; no reliable D call. Trimming left V 5 bases short and J 4 bases short, with 10 bases between. Germline lookup yields CDR1 SEHNR and CDR2 FQNEAQ (reference sequence). The CDR3 is 13 residues long. This CDR3 is CASSPRHADTQYF. CDR3 sequence (DNA): TGTGCCAGCAGCCCTAGACACGCAGATACGCAGTATTTT.

This clone was detected once. The genes are TRBV7-2 and TRBJ1-1; no firm D call. Trimming took off 2 bases at V and 10 bases at J, with 11 bases between the two ends. The CDR3 contains 12 residues. Per germline, CDR1 SGHTA and CDR2 FQGNSA. The CDR3 DNA reads TGTGCCAGCAGCTTATGGGGATCCATAGCTTTCTTT. Protein product: CASSLWGSIAFF.

V usage is TRBV27 and J usage is TRBJ2-7; D is unresolved. The V end lost 6 bases, the J end lost 3 bases, and 9 bases lay between the germline ends. This CDR3 region has 12 residues. Germline V gives CDR1 MNHEY, CDR2 SMNVEV (reference sequence). CDR3 amino acids: CASSDKDYEQYF. CDR3 sequence (DNA): TGTGCCAGCAGCGACAAGGACTACGAGCAGTACTTC.

The genes are TRBV30 and TRBJ2-7; a weak D match, TRBD1 (8 bases). Germline V gene lookup returns CDR1 GTSNPN and CDR2 SVGIG (reference sequence). The CDR3 extends over 19 amino acids. V shed 0 bases and J shed 2 bases, with 26 bases lying between them. The CDR3 bases are TGTGCCTGGAGTGTCTTAGACAGGGGTCGGGCTAGCGGACCCTACGAGCAGTACTTC. Protein: CAWSVLDRGRASGPYEQYF.

This CDR3 reads CASSPSVEQYF. CDR3 DNA: TGTGCCAGCAGCCCCTCCGTCGAGCAGTACTTC. The rearrangement links TRBV5-4 to TRBJ2-7; D gene uncertain. The V end was cut by 4 bases, the J end by 6 bases, with 8 bases between. The CDR3 sequence is 11 residues long. Per the germline V gene, CDR1 is SGHNT and CDR2 is YYREEE (reference sequence).

This chain uses TRBV9 with TRBJ1-1; D possibly corresponds to TRBD1 (5 bases). Per germline, CDR1 SGDLS and CDR2 YYNGEE. CDR3 size: 16 residues. Trimming cost V 0 bases and J 4 bases, with 16 bases left between them. The DNA of the CDR3 is TGTGCCAGCAGCGTAGACGGTCCAGGGCTAGGCACTGAAGCTTTCTTT. It specifies CASSVDGPGLGTEAFF.

This chain connects TRBV14 to TRBJ2-7; TRBD1 might be the D (7 bases). V lost 3 bases and J 2 bases, leaving 14 bases between the germline ends. The CDR3 contains 15 residues. Germline loops: CDR1 SGHDN, CDR2 FVKESK. Here the CDR3 DNA reads TGTGCCAGCAGCCAGGGAGGCAGGGGGGCCTACGAGCAGTACTTC. It yields the protein CASSQGGRGAYEQYF.